These 21 T cell receptor beta chains originate from one sample sequenced in a study of shared clonotypes between healthy human individuals. Clones were read by immunoSEQ multiplex PCR, and TCRdb kept only the in-frame ones, dropping some. The table records 2,500,000 or so clones, roughly 93% of them present only once. The source material was naive CD4+ T cells from PBMCs. Noted subset: CD45RA+ positively selected. These receptors originate from a man aged 18-30 years in good health. Some clones in this sample may be carry-over from other donors' samples.

This rearrangement joins TRBV25-1 to TRBJ2-1; D not certain. Per the germline V gene, CDR1 is MGHDK and CDR2 is SYGVNS. Between the trimmed V and J ends, which lost 0 bases and 4 bases, there was a span of 7 bases. This CDR3 is 14 amino acids long. This chain's CDR3 is CASSEYSEYNEQFF. CDR3 nucleotide sequence: TGTGCCAGCAGTGAATATTCTGAGTACAATGAGCAGTTCTTC.

The CDR3 region is CASSQGTGDQETQYF. CDR3 in DNA: TGTGCCAGCTCACAAGGGACAGGTGACCAAGAGACCCAGTACTTC. The chain carries TRBV18 and TRBJ2-5, with 8 nucleotides matching TRBD1. This CDR3 spans 15 amino acids. V lost 4 bases and J lost 0; bases outside the gene matches: 4. From germline, CDR1 is KGHSH and CDR2 LQKENI.

A single count supports this clone. This chain links TRBV29-1 with TRBJ2-7, with D uncertain. Looked up from germline, CDR1 is SQVTM and CDR2 is ANQGSEA. The CDR3 length is 11 residues. V was pared by 7 bases and J by 0 bases, with 7 bases between. The CDR3 here is CSGANSYEQYF. The CDR3 DNA follows: TGCAGCGGCGCAAACTCCTACGAGCAGTACTTC.

This clone was recorded only once. V usage is TRBV6-5 and J usage is TRBJ1-5; a weak D match, TRBD1 (6 bases). This CDR3 is built from 13 residues. Trimming shortened V by 7 bases and J by 6 bases, and 13 bases separated the two germline ends. CDR1 is MNHEY, CDR2 SVGAGI, per germline. CDR3 sequence reads: CASKGGWGQPQHF. CDR3 nucleotides: TGTGCCAGCAAGGGGGGGTGGGGTCAGCCCCAGCATTTT.

The chain uses TRBV18 and TRBJ2-1, with a weak D call TRBD1 (6 bases). Germline V CDR1 and CDR2: KGHSH, LQKENI. The ends were cut back, 0 bases at V and 8 bases at J, with 17 bases in the middle. The CDR3 has 16 amino acids. CDR3 in DNA: TGTGCCAGCTCACCACCGTCGCAGGGGATCATTCATGAGCAGTTCTTC. It is translated as CASSPPSQGIIHEQFF.

V and J are TRBV9 and TRBJ2-2; no reliable D call. The germline gives CDR1 SGDLS, CDR2 YYNGEE. V was cut by 4 bases and J by 4 bases, with 14 bases left in between. CDR3 length equals 15 residues. Written as DNA, the CDR3 is TGTGCCAGCAGCAGCCGGGTCGCCAGCACCGGGGAGCTGTTTTTT. The encoded protein is CASSSRVASTGELFF.

This chain uses TRBV4-2 with TRBJ1-1; the D gene is possibly TRBD1 (6 bases). V gave up 1 base and J gave up 4 bases, with 16 bases separating them. Germline CDR1 is LGHNA and CDR2 is YNFKEQ. The CDR3 spans 16 residues. The CDR3 loop is CASSQGRGGRGTEAFF. The CDR3, as DNA: TGTGCCAGCAGCCAAGGAAGGGGGGGCCGTGGCACTGAAGCTTTCTTT.

This chain uses TRBV6-6 with TRBJ2-1, with D perhaps being TRBD1 or TRBD2 (5 bases each). The CDR3 has 16 amino acids. V gave up 5 bases and J gave up 0 bases, with 14 bases separating them. CDR1 is MNHNY, CDR2 SVGAGI, per germline (reference sequence). For the CDR3, the DNA is TGTGCCAGCAGTGGGGACCGCCTTAGCTCCTACAATGAGCAGTTCTTC. Translation: CASSGDRLSSYNEQFF.

The CDR3 loop reads CASSYSPGQGAREQYF. The CDR3 bases are TGTGCCAGCAGTTACTCGCCGGGACAGGGGGCGCGGGAGCAGTACTTC. The rearrangement joins TRBV6-5 to TRBJ2-7; 12 nucleotides match TRBD1. The CDR3 sequence is 16 residues long. V trimming: 0 bases; J trimming: 7 bases; junction bases outside the gene matches: 7. Germline V gene data show CDR1 as MNHEY and CDR2 as SVGAGI.

This chain uses TRBV6-5 with TRBJ2-5, with 9 bases fitting TRBD1. This CDR3 is built from 16 residues. J lost 2 bases, V lost 3 bases, and 7 bases had no gene match. The germline CDR1 and CDR2 sequences are MNHEY and SVGAGI. CDR3 sequence reads: CASSYTYGTGQETQYF. CDR3 in DNA: TGTGCCAGCAGTTATACTTACGGGACAGGGCAAGAGACCCAGTACTTC.

The genes are TRBV11-2 and TRBJ2-7, with 9 bases aligning to TRBD1. This CDR3 is built from 13 residues. V lost 7 bases to trimming and J lost 5 bases; unmatched junction nucleotides: 6. CDR1 and CDR2 (germline): SGHAT, FQNNGV. This chain's CDR3 is CASNTGQGDEQYF. For the CDR3, the DNA is TGTGCCAGCAACACGGGACAGGGAGACGAGCAGTACTTC.

The rearrangement uses TRBV10-1 and TRBJ2-7, with D perhaps assigned TRBD1 or TRBD2 (5 bases each). The CDR3 totals 16 residues. CDR1 and CDR2 (germline): WNHNN, SYGVQD (reference sequence). V lost 6 bases to trimming and J lost 6 bases, with 24 bases between them. CDR3 nucleotides: TGCGCCAGCAGCGATCCCCGTTTGGGGGATCGGGGCGAGCAGTACTTC. Protein product: CASSDPRLGDRGEQYF.

Note on this clone: Other nucleotide sequences from this sample produce the same CDR3. The CDR3 DNA reads as TGTGCCAGCAGCGTAGGTGGGTCAGGCAATCAGCCCCAGCATTTT. This codes for CASSVGGSGNQPQHF. The chain couples TRBV9 to TRBJ1-5; unclear D gene. V gave up 0 bases and J gave up 2 bases, with 9 bases separating them. Germline V lookup: CDR1 SGDLS, CDR2 YYNGEE. CDR3 size: 15 residues.

The chain links TRBV6-1 to TRBJ2-7, with TRBD1 matching 10 bases. The CDR3 extends over 15 amino acids. V shed 4 bases, J shed 3 bases, and the junction held 6 bases outside the gene matches. Per the germline V gene, CDR1 is MNHNS and CDR2 is SASEGT. CDR3 region: CASSGWDRGVYEQYF. As DNA, the CDR3 is TGTGCCAGCAGTGGATGGGACAGGGGAGTCTACGAGCAGTACTTC.

The chain is built from TRBV29-1 and TRBJ2-3; 12 nucleotides line up with TRBD2. The trim removed 7 bases at V and 7 bases at J, leaving 9 bases unmatched. This CDR3 has 14 amino acids. Germline V lookup: CDR1 SQVTM, CDR2 ANQGSEA. The CDR3 loop reads CSARTSGITNTQYF. DNA of the CDR3: TGCAGCGCACGGACTAGCGGGATTACCAATACGCAGTATTTT.

This chain connects TRBV28 to TRBJ2-7; 12 bases align to TRBD1. CDR1 MDHEN and CDR2 SYDVKM come from the germline V gene. CDR3 length: 16 residues. The V segment lost 4 bases and the J segment 2 bases; nucleotides outside the gene matches: 6. For the CDR3, the DNA is TGTGCCAGCAGTTCCGGGACAGGGGGCTACGCCTACGAGCAGTACTTC. This sequence encodes CASSSGTGGYAYEQYF.

The genes are TRBV5-1 and TRBJ2-2; 11 nucleotides line up with TRBD2. The CDR3 is 20 residues long. CDR1 and CDR2 from the germline V gene are SGHRS and YFSETQ. Trimming at V came to 2 bases and at J to 4 bases, leaving 16 bases not matched to a gene. The CDR3 is CASSFRGLAVSPAGTGELFF. CDR3 sequence (DNA): TGCGCCAGCAGCTTTAGGGGACTAGCGGTATCCCCGGCGGGCACCGGGGAGCTGTTTTTT.

J is TRBJ2-6 and V is TRBV21-1; TRBD2 is the table's D call and was not checked against the DNA. TRBV21-1 counts as a pseudogene. CDR3 length: 21 residues. The DNA for the CDR3 is TGTGCCAGCAGCAAAGGGCGGGGAGCGGGGAAGGTCCCGTCTGGGGCCAACGTCCTGACTTTC. This gives the protein CASSKGRGAGKVPSGANVLTF.

The rearrangement joins TRBV4-1 to TRBJ2-7; 7 nucleotides align to TRBD1. Germline assignment: CDR1 MGHRA and CDR2 YSYEKL. The CDR3 sequence is 14 residues long. V was pared by 4 bases and J by 2 bases, with 5 bases of the junction left unmatched. The CDR3 protein is CASSPPDRTYEQYF. The CDR3 DNA reads TGCGCCAGCAGCCCCCCGGACAGGACCTACGAGCAGTACTTC.

V and J are TRBV7-8 and TRBJ2-3, with D hard to call. CDR1 is SGHVS, CDR2 FQNEAQ, per germline. The CDR3 contains 13 residues. Trimming cost V 1 base and J 8 bases, with 10 bases left between them. The CDR3 reads CASSLEPSPTQYF. The DNA of the CDR3 is TGTGCCAGCAGCTTAGAGCCGTCCCCTACGCAGTATTTT.

The chain uses TRBV7-2 and TRBJ2-3; tentative D call: TRBD1 (6 bases). The CDR3 is 15 amino acids. V was trimmed by 6 bases and J by 0 bases, leaving 13 bases between them. The germline V gene has CDR1 SGHTA and CDR2 FQGNSA. Here the CDR3 DNA reads TGTGCCAGCAGACTTCACAGGGCTAGCACAGATACGCAGTATTTT. Translated: CASRLHRASTDTQYF.